The rows below give T cell receptor beta chains drawn from one sample of a study of cytomegalovirus exposure and HLA in healthy donors. Method: immunoSEQ multiplex PCR; TCRdb's copy keeps in-frame clones and lacks some. The sample totals under 250,000 clones. Sample: PBMCs. The receptors originated from a girl aged 2-10 years in good health and CMV-seropositive. Each CDR3 is given with its conserved first and last residue. D genes are given only for firm matches.

J: TRBJ1-4; D: TRBD1; V: TRBV5-4; CDR3: CASSPDRDHNEKLFF; DNA: TGTGCCAGCAGCCCTGACAGGGATCATAATGAAAAACTGTTTTTT
J: TRBJ2-5; D: TRBD2; V: TRBV7-9; CDR3: CASSPMGEGETQYF; DNA: TGTGCCAGCAGCCCGATGGGGGAGGGAGAGACCCAGTACTTC
J: TRBJ1-2; D: TRBD1; V: TRBV6-1; CDR3: CASSELSDRGRGYTF; DNA: TGTGCCAGCAGTGAGCTCTCGGACAGGGGAAGAGGCTACACCTTC
J: TRBJ1-1; D: .; V: TRBV4-1; CDR3: CASSHPPGSNTEAFF; DNA: TGCGCCAGCAGCCATCCGCCCGGGTCGAACACTGAAGCTTTCTTT
J: TRBJ2-3; D: .; V: TRBV11-2; CDR3: CASSFASADTQYF; DNA: TGTGCCAGCAGCTTTGCTAGCGCAGATACGCAGTATTTT
J: TRBJ1-2; D: .; V: TRBV7-9; CDR3: CASSSNGAAANYGYTF; DNA: TGTGCCAGCAGCTCCAATGGGGCCGCAGCTAACTATGGCTACACCTTC
J: TRBJ2-1; D: TRBD2; V: TRBV10-1; CDR3: CASSGHRTSGYNEQFF; DNA: TGCGCCAGCAGTGGACACCGTACTAGCGGCTACAATGAGCAGTTCTTC
J: TRBJ2-5; D: TRBD2; V: TRBV27; CDR3: CASSLVAGVETQYF; DNA: TGTGCCAGCAGTTTAGTAGCGGGAGTTGAGACCCAGTACTTC
J: TRBJ2-7; D: .; V: TRBV2; CDR3: CASSERWRREQYF; DNA: TGTGCCAGCAGTGAACGGTGGAGAAGGGAGCAGTACTTC
J: TRBJ2-7; D: .; V: TRBV6-5; CDR3: CASSDGFPYEQYF; DNA: TGTGCCAGCAGCGACGGGTTCCCCTACGAGCAGTACTTC
J: TRBJ2-7; D: .; V: TRBV7-9; CDR3: CASSFDYEQYF; DNA: TGTGCCAGCAGCTTTGACTACGAGCAGTACTTC
J: TRBJ2-5; D: .; V: TRBV6-1; CDR3: CASSEEWRVQETQYF; DNA: TGTGCCAGCAGTGAAGAGTGGCGGGTCCAAGAGACCCAGTACTTC
J: TRBJ2-7; D: TRBD1; V: TRBV28; CDR3: CASRPGQGTRQYF; DNA: TGTGCCAGCAGGCCGGGACAGGGGACAAGGCAGTACTTC
J: TRBJ2-1; D: TRBD2; V: TRBV7-3; CDR3: CASSPRTSGKEEQFF; DNA: TGTGCCAGCAGCCCCCGGACTAGCGGGAAAGAGGAGCAGTTCTTC
J: TRBJ1-5; D: TRBD1; V: TRBV30; CDR3: CAWSPGQQSFNQPQHF; DNA: TGTGCCTGGAGCCCGGGACAGCAGTCCTTTAATCAGCCCCAGCATTTT
J: TRBJ2-2; D: .; V: TRBV7-3; CDR3: CASSSVGSFNTGELFF; DNA: TGTGCCAGCAGCTCAGTCGGGAGTTTTAACACCGGGGAGCTGTTTTTT
J: TRBJ1-5; D: .; V: TRBV6-5; CDR3: CASSYEGRLNQPQHF; DNA: TGTGCCAGCAGTTACGAGGGCAGACTCAATCAGCCCCAGCATTTT
J: TRBJ2-7; D: TRBD2; V: TRBV11-1; CDR3: CASSTSPGTRVREQYF; DNA: TGTGCCAGCAGCACCAGCCCCGGGACTAGGGTAAGGGAGCAGTACTTC
J: TRBJ1-4; D: .; V: TRBV20-1; CDR3: CSARDLGGSF; DNA: TGCAGTGCTAGAGACCTAGGCGGGTCCTTT
J: TRBJ2-1; D: TRBD2; V: TRBV5-1; CDR3: CATGLDIYNEQFF; DNA: TGCGCCACCGGACTAGACATTTACAATGAGCAGTTCTTC
J: TRBJ1-5; D: .; V: TRBV6-5; CDR3: CASSYSQGNQPQHF; DNA: TGTGCCAGCAGTTACTCGCAGGGCAATCAGCCCCAGCATTTT
J: TRBJ2-2; D: TRBD2; V: TRBV5-5; CDR3: CASSGRLAGSEGTGELFF; DNA: TGTGCCAGCAGCGGTCGGCTAGCGGGATCTGAGGGGACCGGGGAGCTGTTTTTT
J: TRBJ1-2; D: TRBD1; V: TRBV12-5; CDR3: CASGRGQGLVPYGYTF; DNA: TGTGCTAGTGGCCGAGGACAGGGGCTAGTACCCTATGGCTACACCTTC
J: TRBJ2-3; D: .; V: TRBV7-2; CDR3: CASSPRRTGTDTQYF; DNA: TGTGCCAGCAGCCCCCGCCGGACAGGCACAGATACGCAGTATTTT
J: TRBJ2-3; D: TRBD2; V: TRBV9; CDR3: CASTAGGLTDTQYF; DNA: TGTGCCAGCACTGCGGGAGGTCTGACAGATACGCAGTATTTT
J: TRBJ2-1; D: .; V: TRBV10-1; CDR3: CASSTQGKVYNEQFF; DNA: TGCGCCAGCAGTACTCAGGGGAAAGTCTACAATGAGCAGTTCTTC
J: TRBJ2-3; D: TRBD2; V: TRBV28; CDR3: CAITNLGLAGVGSTDTQYF; DNA: TGTGCCATCACCAACTTGGGACTAGCGGGAGTGGGTAGCACAGATACGCAGTATTTT
J: TRBJ2-1; D: .; V: TRBV18; CDR3: CASSPPLVRGFEYNEQFF; DNA: TGTGCCAGCTCACCACCGTTGGTTCGGGGGTTTGAGTACAATGAGCAGTTCTTC